The 10 T cell receptor beta chains in this list originate from one sample, sequenced in a study of regulatory T cells in long-lasting Graves disease. Libraries of TCR beta came from iRepertoire HTBI primers plus Arm-PCR of CDR3 regions. TCRdb re-derived calls from the multiplex PCR reads in MiXCR, one entry per CDR3 protein. The sample includes roughly 400,000 distinct CDR3 sequences, about 20% of them seen just once. Documented time point: persistent/refractory GD, antithyroid drugs over 5 years with positive TRAb. From PBMCs, RNA was extracted and then used to make the TCR library. The starting material was peripheral blood mononuclear cells (PBMCs), obtained when the disease was refractory, from a patient treated with antithyroid drugs. The origin of the receptors is a female donor with Graves disease.

This chain connects TRBV7-9 to TRBJ2-7, with 10 bases identical to TRBD1. In germline, CDR1 is SEHNR, CDR2 FQNEAQ (reference sequence). Unmatched junction bases numbered 9, after V lost 5 bases and J lost 2 bases. The length of the CDR3 is 16 residues. The CDR3 sequence is CASSPSGTGDTYEQYF. Here the CDR3 DNA reads TGTGCCAGCAGCCCAAGTGGGACAGGGGATACCTACGAGCAGTACTTC.

Here the CDR3 DNA reads TGCGCCAGCAGCCAATCAATAACCAATCCGTACAATGAGCAGTTCTTC. It translates to CASSQSITNPYNEQFF. The chain recombines TRBV4-3 with TRBJ2-1, with D hard to call. CDR3 size: 16 residues. V lost 2 bases to trimming and J lost 4 bases, with 15 bases between them. Germline CDR1 LGHNA, CDR2 YSLEER.

The chain couples TRBV6-1 to TRBJ2-7; 7 nucleotides line up with TRBD1. Trimming removed 8 bases from V and 2 bases from J; junction bases left unmatched: 6. The CDR3 runs 13 residues. Germline loops: CDR1 MNHNS, CDR2 SASEGT. In DNA form, the CDR3 reads TGTGCCAGCCGTGGGACAGTCCCCTACGAGCAGTACTTC. It yields the protein CASRGTVPYEQYF.

This rearrangement joins TRBV29-1 to TRBJ1-1; no definite D call. CDR1 is SQVTM, CDR2 ANQGSEA, per germline. The ends were cut back, 3 bases at V and 7 bases at J, with 9 bases in the middle. The CDR3 runs to 11 residues. CDR3 protein: CSVDSIGEAFF. CDR3 nucleotides: TGCAGCGTTGACTCCATAGGTGAAGCTTTCTTT.

This clonotype was counted only a few times. The V call is TRBV20-1, the J call TRBJ1-5; a weak D match, TRBD1 (5 bases). Trimming pared 0 bases from V and 2 bases from J, leaving 11 bases between. Germline values: CDR1 DFQATT, CDR2 SNEGSKA (reference sequence). The length of the CDR3 is 15 residues. DNA of the CDR3: TGCAGTGCTAGAGAAGGGGTCTTGGGCAATCAGCCCCAGCATTTT. This encodes CSAREGVLGNQPQHF.

The chain carries TRBV28 and TRBJ1-5; D may be TRBD1 (6 bases). Trimming took 3 bases from V and 3 from J, leaving 18 bases between them. In germline, CDR1 is MDHEN, CDR2 SYDVKM. The CDR3 extends over 17 amino acids. The CDR3 DNA sequence: TGTGCCAGCAGTTTGACCCCCCTTACAGGGTTCAATCAGCCCCAGCATTTT. It yields the protein CASSLTPLTGFNQPQHF.

This clonotype was picked up many times. This chain connects TRBV11-2 to TRBJ1-5; D possibly corresponds to TRBD1 (5 bases). Germline loops: CDR1 SGHAT, CDR2 FQNNGV. The V gene lost 2 bases and the J gene lost 1 base, with 9 bases spanning the gap. This CDR3 region has 15 residues. DNA of the CDR3: TGTGCCAGCAGCTTACAGGGCGGGAGCAATCAGCCCCAGCATTTT. Translating it yields CASSLQGGSNQPQHF.

Remarks on this clonotype: A clone one base away is much larger, so this may be a read error. The V call is TRBV5-5, the J call TRBJ1-1, with TRBD1 matching over 9 bases. Germline loops: CDR1 SGHKS, CDR2 YYEKEE (reference sequence). V shed 1 base, J shed 5 bases, and the junction held 6 bases outside the gene matches. This CDR3 is 15 amino acids long. CDR3 coding DNA: TGTGCCAGCAGCTTGTCGGGACAGGGAGGTACTGAAGCTTTCTTT. It translates to CASSLSGQGGTEAFF.

This clonotype appeared many times. The V gene is TRBV12-3 or TRBV12-4, the J gene TRBJ1-2; D is ambiguous. The CDR3 has 13 residues. Trimming removed 3 bases at V and 4 bases at J, with 9 bases between. CDR3 bases: TGTGCCAGCAGTTTTGAGGTGGGCTATGGCTACACCTTC. The encoded protein is CASSFEVGYGYTF.

This clonotype was detected many times. The chain recombines TRBV7-2 with TRBJ2-7, with D possibly being TRBD1 (5 bases). The germline CDR1 and CDR2 sequences are SGHTA and FQGNSA. Trimming stripped 5 bases from V and 2 bases from J, with 10 bases between. The CDR3 is 13 amino acids. The CDR3 nucleotides read TGTGCCAGCAGCCTATCAGGGACCTACGAGCAGTACTTC. Its translation is CASSLSGTYEQYF.